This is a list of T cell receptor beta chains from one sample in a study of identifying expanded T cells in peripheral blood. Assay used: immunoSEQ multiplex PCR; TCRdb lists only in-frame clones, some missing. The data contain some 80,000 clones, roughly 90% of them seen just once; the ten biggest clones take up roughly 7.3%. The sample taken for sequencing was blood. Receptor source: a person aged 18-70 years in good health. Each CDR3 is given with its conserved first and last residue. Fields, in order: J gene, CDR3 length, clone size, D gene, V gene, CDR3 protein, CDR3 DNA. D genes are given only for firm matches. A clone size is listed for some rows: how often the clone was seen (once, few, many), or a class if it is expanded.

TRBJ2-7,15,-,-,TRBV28,CASSFPGSLSYEQYF,TGTGCCAGCAGTTTCCCCGGGAGTCTCTCCTACGAGCAGTACTTC
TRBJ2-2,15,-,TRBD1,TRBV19,CASRVGTVSERELFF,TGTGCCAGTAGAGTAGGGACAGTTAGTGAGAGGGAGCTGTTTTTT
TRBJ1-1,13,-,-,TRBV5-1,CASSLADSTEAFF,TGCGCCAGCAGCTTGGCCGATTCTACTGAAGCTTTCTTT
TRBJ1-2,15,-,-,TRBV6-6,CASSYSSTTYYGYTF,TGTGCCAGCAGTTACTCGAGCACGACCTACTATGGCTACACCTTC
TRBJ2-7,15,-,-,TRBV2,CASRGGTADPYEQYF,TGTGCCAGCAGAGGCGGGACAGCGGACCCCTACGAGCAGTACTTC
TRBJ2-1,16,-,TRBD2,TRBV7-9,CASSSVGLAAYNEQFF,TGTGCCAGCAGCTCCGTGGGACTAGCGGCCTACAATGAGCAGTTCTTC
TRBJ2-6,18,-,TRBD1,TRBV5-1,CASSARDRGRSGANVLTF,TGCGCCAGCAGCGCCCGGGACAGGGGGCGATCTGGGGCCAACGTCCTGACTTTC
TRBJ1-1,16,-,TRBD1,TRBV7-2,CASSPSPTGWRTEAFF,TGTGCCAGCAGCCCTAGCCCGACAGGGTGGCGCACTGAAGCTTTCTTT
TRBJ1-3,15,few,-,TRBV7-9,CASSPDSFSGNTIYF,TGTGCCAGCAGCCCTGACAGCTTCTCTGGAAACACCATATATTTT
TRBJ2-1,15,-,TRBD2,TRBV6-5,CASSYSGRSYNEQFF,TGTGCCAGCAGTTATAGCGGGAGGTCCTACAATGAGCAGTTCTTC
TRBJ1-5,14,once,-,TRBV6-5,CASGDIGLSQPQHF,TGTGCCAGCGGGGACATAGGGCTCAGTCAGCCCCAGCATTTT
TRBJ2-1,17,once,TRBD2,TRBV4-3,CASSQVLLAGPYNEQFF,TGCGCCAGCAGCCAAGTCCTTCTAGCGGGACCTTACAATGAGCAGTTCTTC
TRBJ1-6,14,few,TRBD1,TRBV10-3,CAVWTRDRNSPLHF,TGTGCCGTGTGGACTAGGGACAGAAATTCACCCCTCCACTTT
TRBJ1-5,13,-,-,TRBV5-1,CASSFDGNQPQHF,TGCGCCAGCAGCTTTGACGGAAATCAGCCCCAGCATTTT
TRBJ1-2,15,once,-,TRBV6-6,CASSYRGATHYGYTF,TGTGCCAGCAGTTACCGTGGGGCGACCCACTATGGCTACACCTTC
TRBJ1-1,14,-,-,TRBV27,CASSLNEDRFRAFF,TGTGCCAGCAGTTTAAACGAAGACAGGTTCCGAGCTTTCTTT
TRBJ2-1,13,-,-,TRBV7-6,CASSLGNMNEQFF,TGTGCCAGCAGCTTAGGGAACATGAATGAGCAGTTCTTC
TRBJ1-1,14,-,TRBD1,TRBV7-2,CASTFKGANTEAFF,TGTGCCAGCACGTTCAAGGGGGCGAACACTGAAGCTTTCTTT
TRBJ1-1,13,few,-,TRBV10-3,CAIKAPANTEAFF,TGTGCCATCAAAGCCCCAGCGAACACTGAAGCTTTCTTT
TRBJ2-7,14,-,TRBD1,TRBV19,CASSMGQGAGEQYF,TGTGCCAGTAGTATGGGACAGGGGGCTGGCGAGCAGTACTTC
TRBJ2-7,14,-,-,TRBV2,CASRSTAISYEQYF,TGTGCCAGCAGGTCGACAGCTATCTCCTACGAGCAGTACTTC
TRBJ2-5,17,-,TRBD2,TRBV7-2,CASSLVASGGQRETQYF,TGTGCCAGCAGCTTAGTCGCTAGCGGGGGACAGAGGGAGACCCAGTACTTC
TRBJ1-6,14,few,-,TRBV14,CASSQWDGDSPLHF,TGTGCCAGCAGCCAATGGGACGGGGATTCACCCCTCCACTTT
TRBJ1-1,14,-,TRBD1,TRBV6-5,CASSSGQGTAEAFF,TGTGCCAGCAGTTCGGGACAGGGGACCGCCGAAGCTTTCTTT
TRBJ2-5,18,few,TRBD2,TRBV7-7,CASSSGGAGGKRLETQYF,TGTGCCAGCAGCTCTGGAGGAGCGGGGGGGAAGCGGTTAGAGACCCAGTACTTC
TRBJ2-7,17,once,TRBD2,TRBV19,CASSIPDFAGERYEQYF,TGTGCCAGTAGTATCCCCGACTTTGCGGGAGAGCGTTACGAGCAGTACTTC
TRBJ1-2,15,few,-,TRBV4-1,CASSHVQGANYGYTF,TGCGCCAGCAGCCATGTACAGGGCGCTAACTATGGCTACACCTTC
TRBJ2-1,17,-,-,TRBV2,CASSDRILGQLTDEQFF,TGTGCCAGCAGTGACCGAATCCTTGGACAGTTGACGGATGAGCAGTTCTTC
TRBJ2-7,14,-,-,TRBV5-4,CASSPDSSSYEQYF,TGTGCCAGCAGCCCGGACTCGAGCTCCTACGAGCAGTACTTC
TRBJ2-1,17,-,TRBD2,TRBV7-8,CASSPRPGLAGGPRQFF,TGTGCCAGCAGCCCCCGACCGGGACTAGCGGGAGGGCCTCGGCAGTTCTTC
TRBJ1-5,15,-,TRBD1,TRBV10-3,CAISQGVKSNQPQHF,TGTGCCATCAGCCAGGGGGTCAAAAGCAATCAGCCCCAGCATTTT
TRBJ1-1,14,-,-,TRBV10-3,CAISESRGNTEAFF,TGTGCCATCAGTGAGTCGAGGGGGAACACTGAAGCTTTCTTT
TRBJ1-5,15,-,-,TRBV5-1,CASSQGQISNQPQHF,TGCGCCAGCAGCCAAGGACAGATTAGCAATCAGCCCCAGCATTTT
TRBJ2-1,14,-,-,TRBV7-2,CASSLADGYNEQFF,TGTGCCAGCAGCTTAGCGGATGGATACAATGAGCAGTTCTTC
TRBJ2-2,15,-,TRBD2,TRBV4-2,CASSQLAGVTGELFF,TGTGCCAGCAGCCAATTAGCGGGAGTTACCGGGGAGCTGTTTTTT
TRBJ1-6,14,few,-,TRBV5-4,CASSAGLGNSPLHF,TGTGCCAGCAGCGCGGGACTGGGTAATTCACCCCTCCACTTT
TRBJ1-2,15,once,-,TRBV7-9,CASSLDIGTNYGYTF,TGTGCCAGCAGCTTAGATATCGGGACTAACTATGGCTACACCTTC
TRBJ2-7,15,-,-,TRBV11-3,CASSLDTGVLYEQYF,TGTGCCAGCAGCCTGGATACGGGCGTACTTTACGAGCAGTACTTC
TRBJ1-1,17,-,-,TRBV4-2,CASSPSGRIFMNTEAFF,TGTGCCAGCAGCCCTTCGGGCCGTATATTTATGAACACTGAAGCTTTCTTT